The clone carrying this TCR beta chain was counted only a few times. Its specificity is unknown. The data stem from a study of beta chain features in type 1 diabetes. Overall study findings and caveats: Shorter TCRB CDR3s, moderately but significantly so, were found in Type 1 diabetes patients in all four CD4+ subsets.

The germline V and J ends were trimmed by 8 bases and 6 bases, with 11 bases remaining between them. CDR1 is MDHEN, CDR2 SYDVKM, per germline. CDR3 length: 11 residues. The entirety of the isolated RNA underwent reverse transcription, so expressed TCRB transcripts were sequenced. Libraries were prepared by immunoSEQ multiplex PCR; TCRdb keeps only in-frame clonotypes and omits some of them. The table lists about 660,000 clones, around 15% of them singletons. The V call is TRBV28, the J call TRBJ2-7, with D unresolved. This clonotype originated in a man between 18 and 29 years old with type 1 diabetes. The specimen sequenced was naive CD4+ T cells from blood. Here the CDR3 DNA reads TGTGCCAGCGGATTGGGGTTCGAGCAGTACTTC. This codes for CASGLGFEQYF.